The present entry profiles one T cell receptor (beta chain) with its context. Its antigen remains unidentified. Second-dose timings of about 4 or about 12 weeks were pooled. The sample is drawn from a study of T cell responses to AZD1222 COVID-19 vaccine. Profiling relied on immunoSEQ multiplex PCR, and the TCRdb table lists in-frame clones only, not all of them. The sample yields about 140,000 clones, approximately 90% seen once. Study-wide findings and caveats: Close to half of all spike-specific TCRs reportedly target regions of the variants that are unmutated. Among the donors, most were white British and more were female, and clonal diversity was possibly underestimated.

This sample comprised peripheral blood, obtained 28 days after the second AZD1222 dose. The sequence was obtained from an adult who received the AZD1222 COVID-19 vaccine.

As DNA, the CDR3 is TGTGCCAGCAGCTGGGGTAACACTGAAGCTTTCTTT. This gives the protein CASSWGNTEAFF. The rearrangement uses TRBV7-9 and TRBJ1-1; D call uncertain. Germline V gene sequence: CDR1 SEHNR, CDR2 FQNEAQ (reference sequence). This CDR3 comprises 12 residues. Between the trimmed V and J ends, which lost 4 bases and 2 bases, there was a span of 5 bases.